Sequencing of this T cell receptor beta chain was carried out in a study of T cell repertoires in cytomegalovirus infection. Study results and limitations: Cumulated frequencies of public TCR beta families served to identify carriers of CMV plus the relevant HLA.

This clonotype has ten or more counts. The antigen remains undetermined. The CDR3 length is 15 residues. Between the trimmed V and J ends, which lost 1 base and 4 bases, there was a span of 11 bases. Germline V CDR1 and CDR2: SGHTA, FQGNSA. In TCRdb, the reads were re-called with MiXCR into one record per CDR3 protein. The repertoire includes roughly 920,000 distinct CDR3 sequences, around 29% of them detected once, and roughly 13% sits in the top ten. The rearrangement uses TRBV7-2 and TRBJ1-5; D is perhaps TRBD1 (6 bases). This sequence originates from a human donor in good health (CMV status not recorded). Some clones in this sample may be carry-over from other donors' samples. The sequences come from cultured CD8+ T cells from PBMCs, collected from culture after CMV antigen stimulation. The CDR3 nucleotides read TGTGCCAGCAGCTTAGGGGGGGGGGCAAATCAGCCCCAGCATTTT. It yields the protein CASSLGGGANQPQHF.